This T cell receptor (beta chain) was profiled in a study of tumor-infiltrating lymphocytes in primary liver carcinoma. Study in general: Both sexes were represented among patients, who were 30 to 69 years old.

CDR1 and CDR2 from the germline V gene are SQVTM and ANQGSEA. The V end lost 4 bases, the J end lost 12 bases, and 27 bases lay between the germline ends. The CDR3 runs to 15 residues. Taking about 18-30 mg of unsorted bulk tissue, the authors co-extracted RNA and DNA. Every single tumor sample held over 85% viable tumor cells. The study's findings and limits: Just around 8-25% of top clones spanned all five tumor regions. The study found a significantly higher top-250-clone fraction in tumors than in blood (p = 0.039).

The authors made TCR beta cDNA from about 500 ng total RNA with a constant-region primer. The TCR beta library was amplified through three nested multiplex PCR rounds in a modified ARM-PCR procedure. Primers for the first two PCR rounds were TRBV1-TRBV30 forward primers and a C-beta reverse primer (about 9 cycles per round). TCRdb ran MiXCR on the multiplex PCR reads and lists one entry per CDR3 protein. Seen here are approximately 190,000 distinct CDR3 sequences, around four fifths observed once, and the top ten hold around 18%. On this clonotype itself: Antigen: not known.

Material for sequencing was tumor tissue from primary liver carcinoma. The chain combines TRBV29-1 with TRBJ1-1; tentatively, D is TRBD1 (5 bases). The receptor was derived from a man in his forties or fifties with primary liver carcinoma and hepatitis B virus infection. The CDR3 here is CSVAGGWGMNTKTFF. The CDR3, as DNA: TGCAGCGTTGCCGGGGGGTGGGGCATGAACACTAAAACTTTCTTT.